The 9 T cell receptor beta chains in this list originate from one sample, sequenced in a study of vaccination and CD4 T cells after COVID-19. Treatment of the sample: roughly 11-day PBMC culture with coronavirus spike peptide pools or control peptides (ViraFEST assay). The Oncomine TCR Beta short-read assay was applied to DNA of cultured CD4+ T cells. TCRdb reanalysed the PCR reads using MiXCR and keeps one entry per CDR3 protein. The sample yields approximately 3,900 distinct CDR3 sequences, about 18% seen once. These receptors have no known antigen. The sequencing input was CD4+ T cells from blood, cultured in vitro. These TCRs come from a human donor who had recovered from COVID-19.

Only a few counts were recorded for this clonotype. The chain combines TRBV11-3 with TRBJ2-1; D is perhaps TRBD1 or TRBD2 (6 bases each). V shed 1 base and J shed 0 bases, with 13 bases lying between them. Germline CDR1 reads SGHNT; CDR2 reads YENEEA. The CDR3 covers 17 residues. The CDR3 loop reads CASSLVPGASSYNEQFF. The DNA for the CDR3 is TGTGCCAGCAGCTTAGTCCCGGGGGCCAGCTCCTACAATGAGCAGTTCTTC.

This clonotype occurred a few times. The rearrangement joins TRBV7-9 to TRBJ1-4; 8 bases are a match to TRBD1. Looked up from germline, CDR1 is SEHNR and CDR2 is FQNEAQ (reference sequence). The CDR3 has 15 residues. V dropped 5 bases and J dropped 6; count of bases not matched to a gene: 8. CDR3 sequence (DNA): TGTGCCAGCAGCCCAGACAGGGGAAAGCATGAAAAACTGTTTTTT. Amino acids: CASSPDRGKHEKLFF.

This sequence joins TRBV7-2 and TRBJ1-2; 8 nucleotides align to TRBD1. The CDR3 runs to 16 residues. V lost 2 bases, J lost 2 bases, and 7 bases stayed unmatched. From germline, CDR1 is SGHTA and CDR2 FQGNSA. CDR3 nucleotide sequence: TGTGCCAGCAGCTTATCCCTAGGACAGGGCAACTATGGCTACACCTTC. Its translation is CASSLSLGQGNYGYTF.

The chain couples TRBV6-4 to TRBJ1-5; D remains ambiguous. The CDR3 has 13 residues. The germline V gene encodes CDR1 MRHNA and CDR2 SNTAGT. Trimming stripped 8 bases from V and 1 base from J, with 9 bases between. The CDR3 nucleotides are TGTGCCAGCTCCACGGAGAGCAATCAGCCCCAGCATTTT. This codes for CASSTESNQPQHF.

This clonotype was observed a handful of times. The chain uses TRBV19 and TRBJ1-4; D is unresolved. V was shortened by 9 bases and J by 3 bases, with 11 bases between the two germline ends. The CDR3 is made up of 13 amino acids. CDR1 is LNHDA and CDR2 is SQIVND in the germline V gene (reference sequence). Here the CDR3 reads CARLGQPNEKLFF. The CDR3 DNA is TGTGCCAGGTTAGGGCAGCCTAATGAAAAACTGTTTTTT.

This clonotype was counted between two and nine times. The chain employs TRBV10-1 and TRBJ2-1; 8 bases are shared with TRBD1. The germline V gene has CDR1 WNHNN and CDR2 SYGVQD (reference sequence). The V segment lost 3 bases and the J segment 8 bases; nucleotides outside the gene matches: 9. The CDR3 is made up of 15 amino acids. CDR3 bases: TGCGCCAGCAGTGATGGTCAGGGGGCAAGGTATGAGCAGTTCTTC. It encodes CASSDGQGARYEQFF.

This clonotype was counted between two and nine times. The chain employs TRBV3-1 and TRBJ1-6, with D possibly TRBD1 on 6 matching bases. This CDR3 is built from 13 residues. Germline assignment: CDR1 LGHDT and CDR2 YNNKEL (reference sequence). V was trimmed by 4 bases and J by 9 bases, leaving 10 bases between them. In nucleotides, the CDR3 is TGTGCCAGCAGCCCGGACAGAATTTCACCCCTCCACTTT. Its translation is CASSPDRISPLHF. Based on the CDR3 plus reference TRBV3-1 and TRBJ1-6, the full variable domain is DTAVSQTPKYLVTQMGNDKSIKCEQNLGHDTMYWYKQDSKKFLKIMFSYNNKELIINETVPNRFSPKSPDKAHLNLHINSLELGDSAVYFCASSPDRISPLHFGNGTRLTVT.

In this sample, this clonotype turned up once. CDR3 DNA sequence: TGTGCCAGTATGACACCGGGACTAGGGCCCCAATCCTACAATGAGCAGTTCTTC. Its protein product is CASMTPGLGPQSYNEQFF. The V and J genes are TRBV19 and TRBJ2-1, with 8 positions matching TRBD2. Germline lookup yields CDR1 LNHDA and CDR2 SQIVND (reference sequence). The CDR3 consists of 18 residues. The J segment lost 1 base and the V segment lost 7 bases, leaving 15 bases of the junction unmatched. The full variable domain, rest sourced from reference TRBV19 and TRBJ2-1, is DGGITQSPKYLFRKEGQNVTLSCEQNLNHDAMYWYRQDPGQGLRLIYYSQIVNDFQKGDIAEGYSVSREKKESFPLTVTSAQKNPTAFYLCASMTPGLGPQSYNEQFFGPGTRLTVL.

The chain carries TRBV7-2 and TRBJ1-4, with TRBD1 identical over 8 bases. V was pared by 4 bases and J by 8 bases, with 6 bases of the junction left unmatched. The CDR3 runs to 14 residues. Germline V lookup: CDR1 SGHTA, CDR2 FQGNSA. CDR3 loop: CASSSTGVREKLFF. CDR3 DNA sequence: TGTGCCAGCAGCTCGACAGGGGTGCGGGAAAAACTGTTTTTT.